The text below deals with one T cell receptor beta chain. Germline lookup yields CDR1 SGHAT and CDR2 FQNNGV. With V trimmed by 6 bases and J by 7 bases, 9 bases remained unmatched. The CDR3 is 16 amino acids. In the original analysis: Researchers report that nucleated cell counts were estimated from reference gene primer amplification. Measured with immunoSEQ multiplex PCR; TCRdb has only the in-frame clones, and not every one. V and J calls and clone size are as listed in that table; D and trimming were resolved from the DNA. The sample carries about 180,000 clones, roughly 87% recorded once. The data derive from a study of blood T cell repertoires in COVID-19. Study overall: PBMCs, B-cell-depleted T cells, or T cells provided the cDNA or gDNA that made up the material.

The sequence was collected from an older woman with COVID-19, enrolled during active disease. The chain combines TRBV11-2 with TRBJ1-6; 10 bases are shared with TRBD1. Sequences were obtained from peripheral blood. DNA for the CDR3: TGTGCCAGCAGACCTCCCGGGACAGGGGTAAATTCACCCCTCCACTTT. Translated: CASRPPGTGVNSPLHF.